The 25 T cell receptor beta chains below all came from one sample that was sequenced in a study of blood T cell repertoires in COVID-19. Repertoires were generated with immunoSEQ multiplex PCR, while TCRdb's copy carries only in-frame clones and drops some. The sample lists around 290,000 clones, approximately 87% occurring once. The sequenced sample consisted of peripheral blood. These receptors came from a woman aged 45-65 years who had recovered from COVID-19.

The V call is TRBV9, the J call TRBJ2-3, with 7 positions matching TRBD2. Trimming removed 1 base from V and 3 bases from J; junction bases left unmatched: 5. Germline V CDR1 and CDR2: SGDLS, YYNGEE. This CDR3 is 15 amino acids long. CDR3 in amino acids: CASSVIASGTDTQYF. For the CDR3, the DNA is TGTGCCAGCAGCGTAATCGCTAGCGGTACAGATACGCAGTATTTT.

As for this clone: One end of the junction is discordant with germline, which a read error may explain. The chain links TRBV28 to TRBJ1-3; TRBD1 aligns across 7 bases. From germline, CDR1 is MDHEN and CDR2 SYDVKM. The CDR3 sequence is 15 residues long. The DNA of the CDR3 is TGTGCCAGCAGTTTAAGTTCAGCGGGCAGGGGGTGGCAAGATTTT. This encodes CASSLSSAGRGWQDF.

The gene calls are TRBV10-3 and TRBJ1-3; D unclear. V gave up 2 bases and J gave up 0 bases, with 8 bases separating them. In germline, CDR1 is ENHRY, CDR2 SYGVKD. The length of the CDR3 is 15 residues. CDR3 loop: CAISEGWSSGNTIYF. The CDR3 DNA reads TGTGCCATCAGTGAGGGCTGGAGCTCTGGAAACACCATATATTTT.

This chain connects TRBV10-2 to TRBJ2-6, with 7 bases identical to TRBD1. The CDR3 consists of 16 residues. CDR1 and CDR2 (germline): WSHSY, SAAADI. Losses at the gene ends were 6 bases for V and 4 bases for J; bases not matched to a gene: 9. The CDR3 reads CASRSDSRGGANVLTF. CDR3 nucleotide sequence: TGCGCCAGCAGATCGGACTCCAGGGGGGGGGCCAACGTCCTGACTTTC.

The rearrangement links TRBV19 to TRBJ1-1; D gene uncertain. V lost 2 bases to trimming and J lost 0 bases, with 4 bases between them. Germline V CDR1 and CDR2: LNHDA, SQIVND (reference sequence). CDR3 length: 13 amino acids. The CDR3 loop reads CASSITVNTEAFF. CDR3 sequence (DNA): TGTGCCAGTAGTATAACGGTGAACACTGAAGCTTTCTTT.

The CDR3 DNA follows: TGTGCCAGTAGTTGGGGAGAAGGCTACGAGCAGTACTTC. As protein: CASSWGEGYEQYF. V is TRBV19 and J is TRBJ2-7, with D possibly TRBD2 on 5 matching bases. CDR1 is LNHDA, CDR2 SQIVND, per germline (reference sequence). With 5 bases removed from V and 3 bases from J, the gap between germline ends came to 11 bases. There are 13 residues in the CDR3.

The gene calls are TRBV29-1 and TRBJ1-1; unclear D gene. V was cut by 6 bases and J by 1 base, with 6 bases left in between. Germline CDR1 reads SQVTM; CDR2 reads ANQGSEA. This CDR3 comprises 11 residues. The CDR3 protein is CSVGENTEAFF. DNA for the CDR3: TGCAGCGTCGGGGAGAACACTGAAGCTTTCTTT.

This chain joins TRBV5-4 and TRBJ1-1; weak D call: TRBD1 (5 bases). The CDR3 is 12 residues long. Germline V gene sequence: CDR1 SGHNT, CDR2 YYREEE (reference sequence). Deletions cut 5 bases from V and 0 bases from J, with 5 bases between. In DNA, the CDR3 is TGTGCCAGCAGAGGGGTGAACACTGAAGCTTTCTTT. It specifies CASRGVNTEAFF.

The DNA for the CDR3 is TGTGCCAGCAGTAATTTAGGCCCAGGCCTCCATGAGCAGTTCTTC. This translates into CASSNLGPGLHEQFF. V is TRBV6-5 and J is TRBJ2-1, with D uncertain. Trimming shortened V by 5 bases and J by 8 bases, and 19 bases separated the two germline ends. The CDR3 has 15 residues. From germline, CDR1 is MNHEY and CDR2 SVGAGI.

As concerns this clone: Mismatch with germline at one junction end may stem from a read error. The chain links TRBV28 to TRBJ2-2, with 9 bases that match TRBD1. The CDR3 is 12 amino acids. Germline V lookup: CDR1 MDHEN, CDR2 SYDVKM. The CDR3 nucleotides are TGCGGGACAGGGAGGGCCACCGGGGAGCTGTTTTTT. Translation: CGTGRATGELFF. Complete variable domain (other parts from reference TRBV28 and TRBJ2-2): DVKVTQSSRYLVKRTGEKVFLECVQDMDHENMFWYRQDPGLGLRLIYFSYDVKMKEKGDIPEGYSVSREKKERFSLILESASTNQTSMYLCGTGRATGELFFGEGSRLTVL.

A few counts support this clone. V gene TRBV6-5 combines with J gene TRBJ1-4, with 7 nucleotides matching TRBD1. In germline, CDR1 is MNHEY, CDR2 SVGAGI. J gave up 2 bases and V 7 bases, and 7 bases lay outside the gene matches. CDR3 size: 15 residues. CDR3 nucleotides: TGTGCCAGCAAGGGACAGACTGTGACTAATGAAAAACTGTTTTTT. This encodes CASKGQTVTNEKLFF.

Only one count was recorded for this clone. The chain employs TRBV20-1 and TRBJ1-2; D unresolved. Per the germline V gene, CDR1 is DFQATT and CDR2 is SNEGSKA (reference sequence). The CDR3 has 13 residues. Trimming removed 3 bases at V and 7 bases at J, with 15 bases between. The CDR3 is CSASPGVSPGYTF. The CDR3 DNA reads TGCAGTGCTAGTCCCGGGGTTAGTCCTGGCTACACCTTC.

The V gene is TRBV29-1, the J gene TRBJ2-7; TRBD1 is a possible D gene (5 bases). This CDR3 has 14 amino acids. Trimming took 2 bases from V and 7 from J, leaving 18 bases between them. Germline V CDR1 and CDR2: SQVTM, ANQGSEA. The CDR3: CSVEPSDSPLEQYF. DNA of the CDR3: TGCAGCGTTGAACCGAGCGACAGCCCCTTAGAGCAGTACTTC.

This chain connects TRBV6-6 to TRBJ1-2, with 9 positions matching TRBD1. V gave up 6 bases and J gave up 7 bases; unmatched junction bases: 6. The CDR3 contains 13 residues. Germline CDR1 and CDR2: MNHNY and SVGAGI (reference sequence). CDR3 nucleotides: TGTGCCAGCAGCTCCGGGACAGGGTTTGGCTACACCTTC. As protein: CASSSGTGFGYTF.

This clone has only one observation. The V and J genes are TRBV6-2 or TRBV6-3 and TRBJ1-2; TRBD1 matches 7 bases. Trimming removed 3 bases from V and 8 bases from J; junction bases left unmatched: 6. The CDR3 loop spans 13 amino acids. CDR1 is MNHEY, CDR2 SVGEGT, per germline. The CDR3 sequence is CASSYSTGIGYTF. Here the CDR3 DNA reads TGTGCCAGCAGTTATTCGACAGGGATAGGCTACACCTTC.

The rearrangement links TRBV5-6 to TRBJ1-1; TRBD1 matches 7 bases. Per germline, CDR1 SGHDT and CDR2 YYEEEE. The CDR3 runs 14 residues. Trimming removed 0 bases from V and 7 bases from J; junction bases left unmatched: 6. CDR3 DNA: TGTGCCAGCAGCTTGGGGGGGACAGCACGTGAAGCTTTCTTT. This gives the protein CASSLGGTAREAFF.

The J gene is TRBJ2-3, the V gene TRBV2; perhaps TRBD2 as D (6 bases). This CDR3 is 14 amino acids long. The germline V and J ends were trimmed by 3 bases and 6 bases, with 13 bases remaining between them. Germline CDR1 SNHLY, CDR2 FYNNEI. In DNA form, the CDR3 reads TGTGCCAGCAGTGAGCTACCTCTAGCGGATACGCAGTATTTT. Protein sequence: CASSELPLADTQYF.

The chain employs TRBV18 and TRBJ1-2, with a weak D call TRBD1 (5 bases). The CDR3 extends over 16 amino acids. Germline V gene data show CDR1 as KGHSH and CDR2 as LQKENI. The ends were cut back, 4 bases at V and 4 bases at J, with 19 bases in the middle. As DNA, the CDR3 is TGTGCCAGCTCACAGGAGGGGTCTGGTCGACCCTATGGCTACACCTTC. Protein product: CASSQEGSGRPYGYTF.

The chain has TRBV7-3 and TRBJ1-2; 8 bases match TRBD1. CDR3 length: 13 amino acids. Losses at the gene ends were 4 bases for V and 4 bases for J; bases not matched to a gene: 2. From germline, CDR1 is SGHTA and CDR2 FQGTGA. The CDR3 is CASSSDRGYGYTF. CDR3 bases: TGTGCCAGCAGCTCCGACAGGGGCTATGGCTACACCTTC.

CDR3 DNA sequence: TGTGCCAGCAGCCAAGGTCAGGGGAGATCCACTGAAGCTTTCTTT. Residues: CASSQGQGRSTEAFF. The rearrangement uses TRBV3-1 (or the pseudogene TRBV3-2) and TRBJ1-1; perhaps TRBD1 as D (6 bases). The CDR3 has 15 amino acids. V was cut by 1 base and J by 4 bases, with 13 bases left in between. Per germline, CDR1 LGHDT and CDR2 YNNKEL (reference sequence).

V gene TRBV18 combines with J gene TRBJ2-3, with D maybe TRBD2 (5 bases). Looked up from germline, CDR1 is KGHSH and CDR2 is LQKENI. The V gene lost 5 bases and the J gene lost 0 bases, with 15 bases spanning the gap. This CDR3 has 16 amino acids. The CDR3 DNA reads TGTGCCAGCTCAAAAGACGTCGGGGTTAGCACAGATACGCAGTATTTT. Protein product: CASSKDVGVSTDTQYF.

There are a few counts of this clone. The chain is built from TRBV3-1 (or the pseudogene TRBV3-2) and TRBJ2-7; 7 nucleotides match TRBD1. Germline CDR1 is LGHDT and CDR2 is YNNKEL (reference sequence). The CDR3 has 14 amino acids. Trimming removed 4 bases from V and 5 bases from J; junction bases left unmatched: 8. The CDR3 region is CASSLGQVRNEQYF. The CDR3 DNA follows: TGTGCCAGCAGCCTAGGACAGGTCAGGAACGAGCAGTACTTC.

This clone was seen a single time. The V call is TRBV4-3, the J call TRBJ2-1; D ambiguous. The CDR3 length is 17 residues. The germline V gene has CDR1 LGHNA and CDR2 YSLEER. V was cut by 1 base and J by 2 bases, with 15 bases left in between. In DNA form, the CDR3 reads TGCGCCAGCAGCCAAGTTTATACAGCAGGAACCTACAATGAGCAGTTCTTC. It encodes CASSQVYTAGTYNEQFF.

This chain joins TRBV5-4 and TRBJ1-1; D might be TRBD1 (5 bases). V dropped 0 bases and J dropped 0 bases, with 9 bases sitting between them. CDR3 length: 15 residues. Germline lookup yields CDR1 SGHNT and CDR2 YYREEE (reference sequence). The CDR3 DNA reads TGTGCCAGCAGCTTGGTTAAGGGGATGAACACTGAAGCTTTCTTT. Protein sequence: CASSLVKGMNTEAFF.

The chain recombines TRBV10-1 with TRBJ1-1, with 9 bases lining up with TRBD1. Germline values: CDR1 WNHNN, CDR2 SYGVQD (reference sequence). The CDR3 runs 15 residues. The trim removed 3 bases at V and 0 bases at J, leaving 2 bases unmatched. CDR3 region: CASSDGTGMNTEAFF. In DNA form, the CDR3 reads TGCGCCAGCAGTGACGGGACAGGGATGAACACTGAAGCTTTCTTT.